The present entry profiles one TCR beta chain with its context. Repertoires were generated with immunoSEQ multiplex PCR, while TCRdb's copy carries only in-frame clones and drops some. This sample carries about 84,000 clones, 80% to 90% of them seen once, and the ten largest clones take 9.5% to 13%. This specimen belongs to a study of T cell responses to AZD1222 COVID-19 vaccine. Trimming took 4 bases from V and 2 from J; bases not matched to a gene: 2. Per the germline V gene, CDR1 is SGHDT and CDR2 is YYEEEE. The CDR3 extends over 14 amino acids. The chain is built from TRBV5-6 and TRBJ1-4; 7 positions agree with TRBD1. This receptor was taken from an adult who received the AZD1222 COVID-19 vaccine. The sequencing used peripheral blood, collected 28 days after the second AZD1222 dose. The CDR3 DNA sequence: TGTGCCAGCAGCATCAGGGGGACTAATGAAAAACTGTTTTTT. This codes for CASSIRGTNEKLFF.